The rows below give T cell receptor beta chains drawn from one sample of a study of shared clonotypes between healthy human individuals. The data were produced by immunoSEQ multiplex PCR, yet TCRdb's version contains in-frame clones alone and is incomplete. The sample holds approximately 2,300,000 clones; about nine tenths are singletons and the top ten take approximately 0.4%. Material: naive CD4+ T cells from PBMCs. These TCRs come from a man aged 18 to 29 in good health. Some clones in this sample may be carry-over from other donors' samples. Each CDR3 is given with its conserved first and last residue. The D gene is left open where the match is weak.

d_call j_call v_call cdr3_aa
TRBD1 TRBJ1-5 TRBV18 CASSPPGQAFGQPQHF
TRBD1 TRBJ1-4 TRBV5-4 CASSLGTGGTDEKLFF
TRBD2 TRBJ2-7 TRBV5-1 CASSWGTSGSYEQYF
TRBD2 TRBJ2-5 TRBV7-2 CASSLWLAGGGETQYF
TRBD1 TRBJ1-1 TRBV4-1 CASSQGGTGGRAFF
. TRBJ1-2 TRBV30 CAWSSGMYCGYTF
. TRBJ1-3 TRBV5-1 CASSDSEGNTIYF
TRBD1 TRBJ2-7 TRBV28 CASRFGQGPIYEQYF
. TRBJ2-7 TRBV6-1 CASSLARNSYEQYF
. TRBJ1-2 TRBV28 CASIRTAGDGYTF
. TRBJ2-3 TRBV6-1 CASANMGLTDTQYF
. TRBJ2-5 TRBV29-1 CSVEGVKGTQYF
TRBD1 TRBJ1-2 TRBV10-3 CAIAGPTGNGYTF
. TRBJ2-5 TRBV25-1 CASSADRSLRETQYF
TRBD1 TRBJ2-1 TRBV7-2 CASSLQPRGPYNEQFF
. TRBJ1-1 TRBV5-1 CASSHSPRGDEAFF
. TRBJ2-7 TRBV7-9 CASSSPKGMREQYF
. TRBJ1-1 TRBV9 CASSASGNTEAFF
TRBD1 TRBJ2-3 TRBV11-3 CASSTGAETTDTQYF
TRBD1 TRBJ2-5 TRBV27 CASGKQGAGEETQYF
TRBD1 TRBJ2-1 TRBV6-1 CASSEEVGDRPYNEQFF
. TRBJ1-1 TRBV5-4 CASSLGRERGNTEAFF
TRBD2 . TRBV10-1 CASSPGLAFYEQYF
TRBD1 TRBJ1-5 TRBV2 CASSGTGGRQPQHF
. TRBJ2-2 TRBV5-4 CASSSTGPTGELFF
. TRBJ2-2 TRBV7-2 CASSLGSTGELFF
TRBD2 TRBJ2-1 TRBV6-1 CASSGSLAGRPYNEQFF
. TRBJ2-2 TRBV11-2 CASSPGLGGTGELFF
TRBD2 TRBJ2-7 TRBV28 CASSPPTSGRPNEQYF
TRBD1 TRBJ1-1 TRBV5-4 CASSPAGTGFTEAFF
. TRBJ1-2 TRBV7-8 CASSYIRNYGYTF
TRBD1 TRBJ1-2 TRBV18 CASSPGTGGDYGYTF
. TRBJ2-7 TRBV11-2 CASSSPHFGGYEQYF
. TRBJ1-5 TRBV6-1 CASSEGPGKSNQPQHF
. TRBJ2-3 TRBV28 CASPKGLPDSTDTQYF
. TRBJ2-1 TRBV28 CASRVGLDNEQFF
. TRBJ1-3 TRBV25-1 CASSEAGAVSGNTIYF
. TRBJ1-1 TRBV5-1 CASRDNLERAFF
TRBD1 TRBJ2-7 TRBV11-1 CASSSGQGGTYEQYF
TRBD1 TRBJ2-7 TRBV28 CASSLTPPTGGYEQYF
. TRBJ2-3 TRBV5-1 CASSPGVWRNTDTQYF
. TRBJ2-5 TRBV27 CASSLSAGASETQYF
TRBD2 TRBJ2-3 TRBV5-4 CASSPGGLAGGVWPDTQYF
TRBD1 TRBJ1-4 TRBV7-9 CASSLGTGPFEKLFF
TRBD1 TRBJ1-5 TRBV6-1 CASSEGQHSNQPQHF
TRBD2 TRBJ2-1 TRBV11-1 CASSSSGSSDNEQFF
. TRBJ1-2 TRBV28 CASSVVGFEANYGYTF